The rows below give T cell receptor beta chains drawn from one sample of a study of T cell responses to AZD1222 COVID-19 vaccine. The table came from immunoSEQ multiplex PCR; TCRdb's copy has only in-frame clones and leaves some out. The top ten hold under 3.5% of the sample, which has about 130,000 clones, around 92% seen once. The sequences come from peripheral blood, collected 28 days after the second AZD1222 dose. Receptors originate from an adult who received the AZD1222 COVID-19 vaccine. The CDR3 runs from the conserved cysteine through the conserved F or W. D genes are given only for firm matches. A clone size is listed for some rows: how often the clone was seen (once, few, many), or a class if it is expanded.

cdr3_aa	cdr3_nt	clone_size	v_call	d_call	j_call
CASSLLGVDSNQPQHF	TGTGCCAGCAGTTTATTGGGGGTCGATAGCAATCAGCCCCAGCATTTT	.	TRBV27	.	TRBJ1-5
CASSPTGGSYEQYF	TGTGCCAGCAGCCCTACAGGGGGCTCCTACGAGCAGTACTTC	.	TRBV5-4	TRBD1	TRBJ2-7
CASTTGTANSPLHF	TGTGCCAGCACGACCGGGACAGCGAATTCACCCCTCCACTTT	.	TRBV9	TRBD1	TRBJ1-6
CASSQPGLAGFTGELFF	TGCGCCAGCAGCCAACCGGGACTAGCGGGGTTCACCGGGGAGCTGTTTTTT	.	TRBV4-3	TRBD2	TRBJ2-2
CASSLVNSFNEQFF	TGTGCCAGCAGCTTAGTTAACAGCTTCAATGAGCAGTTCTTC	once	TRBV7-2	.	TRBJ2-1
CASSQDRDRLLSNTEAFF	TGCGCCAGCAGCCAAGACCGGGACAGACTACTTTCGAACACTGAAGCTTTCTTT	.	TRBV4-1	TRBD1	TRBJ1-1
CASSPGDAGQPQHF	TGCGCCAGCAGCCCGGGGGACGCAGGTCAGCCCCAGCATTTT	.	TRBV5-1	.	TRBJ1-5
CASSYVGAGNQPQHF	TGTGCCAGCAGTTATGTGGGTGCGGGCAATCAGCCCCAGCATTTT	.	TRBV27	.	TRBJ1-5
CASSSRGTASNTGELFF	TGTGCCAGCAGCTCCAGGGGGACAGCAAGTAACACCGGGGAGCTGTTTTTT	.	TRBV11-3	TRBD1	TRBJ2-2
CASSTSELAGAGEQFF	TGTGCCAGCAGCACCTCCGAGCTAGCGGGAGCGGGTGAGCAGTTCTTC	.	TRBV13	TRBD2	TRBJ2-1
CASSVLGTGAAGEGYTF	TGTGCCAGCTCAGTCCTCGGGACAGGGGCCGCTGGCGAGGGCTACACCTTC	.	TRBV18	TRBD1	TRBJ1-2
CASSPPVNTEAFF	TGTGCCAGCTCACCACCGGTTAACACTGAAGCTTTCTTT	.	TRBV18	.	TRBJ1-1
CAISESGRDGEKLFF	TGTGCCATCAGTGAGTCGGGCAGGGACGGTGAAAAACTGTTTTTT	.	TRBV10-3	.	TRBJ1-4
CASSETRDSSDTQYF	TGTGCCAGCAGTGAAACGCGGGATAGTTCAGATACGCAGTATTTT	.	TRBV6-1	.	TRBJ2-3
CSVDSGTEAFF	TGCAGCGTTGATTCGGGGACTGAAGCTTTCTTT	once	TRBV29-1	.	TRBJ1-1
CSVLPNTGELFF	TGCAGCGTTCTTCCGAACACCGGGGAGCTGTTTTTT	.	TRBV29-1	.	TRBJ2-2
CASSQELGNSPLHF	TGCGCCAGCAGCCAAGAGTTGGGGAATTCACCCCTCCACTTT	.	TRBV4-3	.	TRBJ1-6
CASSTDRGYEQYF	TGTGCCAGCAGCACCGACAGGGGGTACGAGCAGTACTTC	.	TRBV5-6	TRBD1	TRBJ2-7
CASSLLESSYEQYF	TGTGCCAGCAGCTTGTTGGAAAGCTCCTACGAGCAGTACTTC	once	TRBV5-6	.	TRBJ2-7
CASSLGQLAGGRTDTQYF	TGCGCCAGCAGCTTGGGGCAACTAGCGGGAGGGCGAACAGATACGCAGTATTTT	.	TRBV5-1	TRBD2	TRBJ2-3
CASSLETTEAFF	TGTGCCAGCAGCTTAGAAACCACTGAAGCTTTCTTT	.	TRBV7-2	.	TRBJ1-1
CASSPYSGTATGNEQFF	TGTGCCAGCAGCCCGTATTCGGGGACAGCTACTGGGAATGAGCAGTTCTTC	.	TRBV14	TRBD1	TRBJ2-1
CASNQLGPGGYTF	TGTGCCAGTAATCAGTTGGGCCCCGGCGGCTACACCTTC	.	TRBV19	.	TRBJ1-2
CASSFPQSYGYTF	TGTGCCAGCAGCTTTCCACAGTCCTATGGCTACACCTTC	.	TRBV7-2	.	TRBJ1-2
CAWSVKGSNQPQHF	TGTGCCTGGAGTGTGAAGGGTAGCAATCAGCCCCAGCATTTT	.	TRBV30	.	TRBJ1-5
CASSLQGGLEEAFF	TGCGCCAGCAGCCTCCAGGGGGGGCTGGAGGAAGCTTTCTTT	.	TRBV4-3	TRBD1	TRBJ1-1
CASSVTATNTEAFF	TGTGCCAGCAGTGTGACAGCTACGAACACTGAAGCTTTCTTT	.	TRBV28	.	TRBJ1-1
CSVPGTGGTYGGELFF	TGCAGCGTTCCCGGGACAGGGGGCACTTATGGCGGGGAGCTGTTTTTT	.	TRBV29-1	TRBD1	TRBJ2-2
CASTPPTGNYGYTF	TGTGCCAGCACCCCTCCTACAGGGAACTATGGCTACACCTTC	once	TRBV7-2	.	TRBJ1-2
CATSRAGNTIYF	TGTGCCACCAGCAGGGCTGGAAACACCATATATTTT	.	TRBV24-1	.	TRBJ1-3
CASTPDRLGGYTF	TGTGCCAGTACTCCGGACAGGCTGGGAGGCTACACCTTC	.	TRBV19	TRBD1	TRBJ1-2
CASSPERAPSYEQYF	TGTGCCAGCAGCCCCGAGCGGGCGCCATCCTACGAGCAGTACTTC	.	TRBV11-2	.	TRBJ2-7
CASSHRTSGRSEQFF	TGTGCCAGCAGCCATAGGACTAGCGGGAGGTCTGAGCAGTTCTTC	once	TRBV11-3	TRBD2	TRBJ2-1
CASSQAGEQYF	TGTGCCAGCAGCCAAGCGGGAGAGCAGTACTTC	.	TRBV3-1/TRBV3-2	.	TRBJ2-7